The next 30 T cell receptor beta chains were all read from a single sample in a study of early T cells in non-severe SARS-CoV-2 infection. TCRdb redid the calling of the 5' RACE reads with MiXCR, one entry per CDR3 protein. The table lists tens of thousands of distinct CDR3 sequences, roughly 15% of them singletons, with 3% to 4.5% in the top ten. This sample comprised whole blood, obtained at baseline. All receptors come from an adult who was a healthcare worker with PCR-confirmed SARS-CoV-2 infection or an uninfected control (not recorded which).

This clonotype was seen a handful of times. The V gene is TRBV11-2, the J gene TRBJ2-1; no definite D call. Germline loops: CDR1 SGHAT, CDR2 FQNNGV. V was clipped by 0 bases and J by 2 bases, with 2 bases between them. There are 13 residues in the CDR3. Written as DNA, the CDR3 is TGTGCCAGCAGCTTAGAGGCCTACAATGAGCAGTTCTTC. It translates to CASSLEAYNEQFF.

The gene calls are TRBV7-6 and TRBJ2-7, with 11 bases fitting TRBD2. Germline CDR1 SGHVS, CDR2 FNYEAQ. V lost 5 bases, J lost 8 bases, and 11 bases stayed unmatched. CDR3 length: 15 amino acids. CDR3 protein: CASSLSSGRLTKQYF. DNA of the CDR3: TGTGCCAGCAGCCTGTCTAGCGGGAGGCTTACCAAGCAGTACTTC.

This clonotype was found a few times. The V and J genes are TRBV21-1 and TRBJ2-4. TRBV21-1 is a pseudogene locus. This CDR3 region has 15 residues. Here the CDR3 DNA reads TGTGCCAGCAGCAATAAGGACGGGGTCAAAAACATTCAGTACTTC. This codes for CASSNKDGVKNIQYF.

This clonotype was seen ten or more times. The rearrangement links TRBV5-6 to TRBJ2-1; D uncertain. Trimming pared 1 base from V and 5 bases from J, leaving 10 bases between. Germline V gives CDR1 SGHDT, CDR2 YYEEEE. The CDR3 covers 14 residues. CDR3 nucleotides: TGTGCCAGCAGCTTGCGTAGTACGAACAATGAGCAGTTCTTC. This gives the protein CASSLRSTNNEQFF.

This clonotype was seen at least ten times. The rearrangement links TRBV29-1 to TRBJ2-3; 10 nucleotides agree with TRBD1. Germline V lookup: CDR1 SQVTM, CDR2 ANQGSEA. CDR3 length equals 14 residues. J gave up 5 bases and V 6 bases, and 8 bases lay outside the gene matches. CDR3 protein: CSVGWDRGRDTQYF. The CDR3 DNA is TGCAGCGTCGGGTGGGACAGGGGAAGAGATACGCAGTATTTT.

This clonotype was detected a few times. The rearrangement uses TRBV20-1 and TRBJ2-5; 10 bases agree with TRBD1. CDR1 is DFQATT and CDR2 is SNEGSKA in the germline V gene (reference sequence). There are 18 residues in the CDR3. The V segment lost 0 bases and the J segment 0 bases; nucleotides outside the gene matches: 10. The CDR3 coding sequence is TGCAGTGCTAGAGACTTCGGGACAGGGGACGGACACCAAGAGACCCAGTACTTC. It yields the protein CSARDFGTGDGHQETQYF.

A few counts support this clonotype. The CDR3 sequence is CASSPKGTGGILYEQYF. CDR3 nucleotide sequence: TGTGCCAGCAGTCCGAAAGGGACAGGCGGTATCCTCTACGAGCAGTACTTC. The gene calls are TRBV25-1 and TRBJ2-7; the match to TRBD1 covers 8 bases. The trim removed 5 bases at V and 3 bases at J, leaving 15 bases unmatched. CDR3 size: 17 residues. Germline lookup yields CDR1 MGHDK and CDR2 SYGVNS.

The V call is TRBV7-9, the J call TRBJ2-5, with 12 bases that match TRBD1. The CDR3 sequence is 15 residues long. Germline V gene lookup returns CDR1 SEHNR and CDR2 FQNEAQ (reference sequence). The V segment lost 4 bases and the J segment 3 bases; nucleotides outside the gene matches: 3. DNA for the CDR3: TGTGCCAGCAGCTCGGGACAGGGGGCGGAAGAGACCCAGTACTTC. Translating gives CASSSGQGAEETQYF.

This clonotype was seen ten or more times. V is TRBV5-1 and J is TRBJ2-1; D may be TRBD2 (5 bases). Trimming stripped 1 base from V and 4 bases from J, with 12 bases between. The CDR3 loop spans 15 amino acids. The V gene's germline CDR1 is SGHRS and CDR2 YFSETQ. The CDR3 DNA reads as TGCGCCAGCAGCTTGTACAGCGGCCAATACAATGAGCAGTTCTTC. Residues: CASSLYSGQYNEQFF.

This clonotype was counted ten times or more. The V call is TRBV9, the J call TRBJ1-1, with 7 positions matching TRBD1. With 2 bases clipped from V and 1 base from J, the junction kept 5 bases outside the gene matches. The CDR3 contains 15 residues. Germline V gene data show CDR1 as SGDLS and CDR2 as YYNGEE. CDR3 nucleotide sequence: TGTGCCAGCAGCGTGGCCGGGACAGAGAACACTGAAGCTTTCTTT. It codes for CASSVAGTENTEAFF.

This clonotype appeared many times. The V call is TRBV7-3, the J call TRBJ1-3; D may be TRBD1 (6 bases). The V gene's germline CDR1 is SGHTA and CDR2 FQGTGA. The V and J ends lost 0 bases and 0 bases respectively, with 24 bases between them. The length of the CDR3 is 21 residues. The CDR3 bases are TGTGCCAGCAGCTTAACCCTAACCGCCAGGGGCAAGGCGAGCTCTGGAAACACCATATATTTT. It specifies CASSLTLTARGKASSGNTIYF.

The genes are TRBV12-3 or TRBV12-4 and TRBJ2-5; 14 bases align to TRBD2. The J segment lost 4 bases and the V segment lost 4 bases, leaving 5 bases of the junction unmatched. The CDR3 covers 16 residues. The CDR3 nucleotides read TGTGCCAGCAGTTCTGCGACTAGCGGGAGGGGAGAGACCCAGTACTTC. Translating gives CASSSATSGRGETQYF.

This clonotype was counted between two and nine times. The chain combines TRBV3-1 with TRBJ2-3; TRBD2 matches 11 bases. Germline CDR1 and CDR2: LGHDT and YNNKEL (reference sequence). V was pared by 4 bases and J by 7 bases, with 7 bases of the junction left unmatched. The CDR3 is 15 amino acids. CDR3 residues: CASSRAGTSGNTQYF. The CDR3 DNA reads as TGTGCCAGCAGCCGGGCTGGGACTAGCGGAAATACGCAGTATTTT.

CDR3 nucleotide sequence: TGTGCCAGCAGCTTGGAATACTTGGAAGAGACCCAGTACTTC. Translation gives CASSLEYLEETQYF. This chain joins TRBV7-9 and TRBJ2-5; D gene ambiguous. The germline V and J ends were trimmed by 3 bases and 3 bases, with 11 bases remaining between them. CDR1 and CDR2 (germline): SEHNR, FQNEAQ (reference sequence). The CDR3 contains 14 residues.

This clonotype was seen a few times. The chain uses TRBV27 and TRBJ2-1; 8 bases map to TRBD2. CDR1 MNHEY and CDR2 SMNVEV come from the germline V gene (reference sequence). J gave up 7 bases and V 3 bases, and 8 bases lay outside the gene matches. This CDR3 is 15 amino acids long. The CDR3 spells CASSFTRGRTNEQFF. DNA for the CDR3: TGTGCCAGCAGTTTCACCCGCGGGAGGACGAATGAGCAGTTCTTC.

V gene TRBV7-9 combines with J gene TRBJ2-7, with D uncertain. Germline-derived CDR1 and CDR2 are SEHNR and FQNEAQ (reference sequence). The V and J ends lost 5 bases and 4 bases respectively, with 12 bases between them. The CDR3 contains 13 residues. Written as DNA, the CDR3 is TGTGCCAGCAGCCCCACCGGACCTTACGAGCAGTACTTC. Translating it yields CASSPTGPYEQYF.

This clonotype was detected ten times or more. This chain joins TRBV7-9 and TRBJ1-5; D perhaps matches TRBD1 (5 bases). Germline CDR1 is SEHNR and CDR2 is FQNEAQ (reference sequence). V lost 1 base, J lost 8 bases, and 9 bases lay in between. This CDR3 is 13 amino acids long. The CDR3 loop is CASSLDGTEPQHF. The CDR3 DNA reads TGTGCCAGCAGCTTAGATGGGACCGAGCCCCAGCATTTT. The full variable domain, in which reference TRBV7-9 and TRBJ1-5 provide the parts outside the CDR3, is DTGVSQNPRHKITKRGQNVTFRCDPISEHNRLYWYRQTLGQGPEFLTYFQNEAQLEKSRLLSDRFSAERPKGSFSTLEIQRTEQGDSAMYLCASSLDGTEPQHFGDGTRLSIL.

This clonotype was detected ten times or more. The chain has TRBV19 and TRBJ2-1, with 7 bases fitting TRBD2. The germline V gene has CDR1 LNHDA and CDR2 SQIVND (reference sequence). The CDR3 consists of 13 residues. V shed 2 bases, J shed 10 bases, and the junction held 5 bases outside the gene matches. The CDR3 region is CASSIRGLPEQFF. The CDR3 coding sequence is TGTGCCAGTAGTATAAGGGGACTACCAGAGCAGTTCTTC.

This clonotype was picked up a small number of times. The chain employs TRBV20-1 and TRBJ2-3; 12 nucleotides match TRBD2. The CDR3 contains 15 residues. V dropped 6 bases and J dropped 4; count of bases not matched to a gene: 8. In germline, CDR1 is DFQATT, CDR2 SNEGSKA (reference sequence). The CDR3: CSAASGRAEPDTQYF. As DNA, the CDR3 is TGCAGTGCGGCTAGCGGGAGGGCCGAGCCAGATACGCAGTATTTT.

The sample holds a few counts of this clonotype. The chain has TRBV12-3 or TRBV12-4 and TRBJ2-1; 7 bases are shared with TRBD2. The CDR3 totals 15 residues. Germline trimming cut 5 bases from V and 0 bases from J; bases unmatched to any gene: 4. The CDR3 is CASSQRGSSYNEQFF. The CDR3, as DNA: TGTGCCAGCAGTCAGCGGGGAAGCTCCTACAATGAGCAGTTCTTC.

The CDR3 here is CASSFDRVGEKLFF. The CDR3 coding sequence is TGCGCCAGCAGCTTTGACAGGGTCGGAGAAAAACTGTTTTTT. V is TRBV5-1 and J is TRBJ1-4, with 7 bases identical to TRBD1. V lost 2 bases and J lost 8; bases outside the gene matches: 6. This CDR3 comprises 14 residues. In germline, CDR1 is SGHRS, CDR2 YFSETQ. The whole variable domain, filled in from reference TRBV5-1 and TRBJ1-4, reads KAGVTQTPRYLIKTRGQQVTLSCSPISGHRSVSWYQQTPGQGLQFLFEYFSETQRNKGNFPGRFSGRQFSNSRSEMNVSTLELGDSALYLCASSFDRVGEKLFFGSGTQLSVL.

The gene calls are TRBV25-1 and TRBJ2-3; D not certain. V gave up 2 bases and J gave up 4 bases, with 13 bases separating them. Germline V gene lookup returns CDR1 MGHDK and CDR2 SYGVNS. This CDR3 has 15 amino acids. Written as DNA, the CDR3 is TGTGCCAGCAGTGAAGTGACCCGAGTCCCAGATACGCAGTATTTT. Residues: CASSEVTRVPDTQYF. Using reference TRBV25-1 and TRBJ2-3 for the parts outside the CDR3, the full variable domain is EADIYQTPRYLVIGTGKKITLECSQTMGHDKMYWYQQDPGMELHLIHYSYGVNSTEKGDLSSESTVSRIRTEHFPLTLESARPSHTSQYLCASSEVTRVPDTQYFGPGTRLTVL.

This clonotype showed up just a few times. J is TRBJ2-7 and V is TRBV20-1; 12 bases fit TRBD1. V was pared by 0 bases and J by 4 bases, with 10 bases of the junction left unmatched. The CDR3 sequence is 17 residues long. Germline CDR1 and CDR2: DFQATT and SNEGSKA (reference sequence). The CDR3 reads CSARDSGTGGGGYEQYF. The CDR3 bases are TGCAGTGCTAGAGATTCCGGGACAGGGGGCGGAGGGTACGAGCAGTACTTC.

This clonotype was counted at least ten times. The rearrangement joins TRBV10-3 to TRBJ2-2, with 11 bases that match TRBD2. Germline CDR1 and CDR2: ENHRY and SYGVKD. This CDR3 comprises 16 residues. V gave up 4 bases and J gave up 6 bases; unmatched junction bases: 7. CDR3: CAISASGLAAAGELFF. CDR3 bases: TGTGCCATCAGTGCCTCGGGACTAGCGGCGGCCGGGGAGCTGTTTTTT.

V gene TRBV18 combines with J gene TRBJ2-5; D is ambiguous. Trimming left V 1 base short and J 5 bases short, with 8 bases between. The CDR3 totals 13 residues. Germline lookup yields CDR1 KGHSH and CDR2 LQKENI. The CDR3 sequence: CASSPQGGETQYF. CDR3 bases: TGTGCCAGCTCACCACAAGGCGGCGAGACCCAGTACTTC. The variable domain in full, completed from reference TRBV18 and TRBJ2-5, reads NAGVMQNPRHLVRRRGQEARLRCSPMKGHSHVYWYRQLPEEGLKFMVYLQKENIIDESGMPKERFSAEFPKEGPSILRIQQVVRGDSAAYFCASSPQGGETQYFGPGTRLLVL.

The genes are TRBV12-3 or TRBV12-4 and TRBJ2-7; 9 nucleotides agree with TRBD1. CDR3 size: 14 residues. V shed 6 bases and J 6 bases; nucleotides not matched to a gene: 9. Written as DNA, the CDR3 is TGTGCCAGCAGCCGACCACAGGGGGCGGGCGAGCAGTACTTC. Translated: CASSRPQGAGEQYF.

This clonotype showed up just a few times. The chain recombines TRBV20-1 with TRBJ1-1; 9 bases line up with TRBD1. The V segment lost 7 bases and the J segment 3 bases; nucleotides outside the gene matches: 9. The germline gives CDR1 DFQATT, CDR2 SNEGSKA (reference sequence). This CDR3 has 14 residues. The CDR3 spells CSVHGTGSDTEAFF. The CDR3 region has the DNA TGCAGTGTCCACGGGACAGGGTCGGACACTGAAGCTTTCTTT.

The sample holds a few counts of this clonotype. The chain uses TRBV7-9 and TRBJ1-2; no reliable D call. V was shortened by 3 bases and J by 6 bases, with 5 bases between the two germline ends. The CDR3 runs 11 residues. In germline, CDR1 is SEHNR, CDR2 FQNEAQ (reference sequence). The CDR3 DNA is TGTGCCAGCAGCTTGTCGGATGGCTACACCTTC. Translation: CASSLSDGYTF. The variable domain in full, with the rest retrieved from reference TRBV7-9 and TRBJ1-2, is DTGVSQNPRHKITKRGQNVTFRCDPISEHNRLYWYRQTLGQGPEFLTYFQNEAQLEKSRLLSDRFSAERPKGSFSTLEIQRTEQGDSAMYLCASSLSDGYTFGSGTRLTVV.

This clonotype was recorded many times. The chain joins TRBV28 to TRBJ1-2; 7 bases align to TRBD1. The germline V gene encodes CDR1 MDHEN and CDR2 SYDVKM. Unmatched junction bases numbered 17, after V lost 5 bases and J lost 8 bases. The CDR3 contains 16 residues. CDR3 coding DNA: TGTGCCAGCAGTCCGGAACGACAGGGAGCCCTTAAGGGCTACACCTTC. It specifies CASSPERQGALKGYTF.

Many counts were recorded for this clonotype. CDR3 protein: CASSYLGLAGVLYNEQFF. The CDR3 nucleotides are TGTGCCAGCAGTTACTTAGGACTAGCGGGGGTCCTATACAATGAGCAGTTCTTC. The rearrangement uses TRBV6-6 and TRBJ2-1; TRBD2 matches 13 bases. Germline lookup yields CDR1 MNHNY and CDR2 SVGAGI (reference sequence). This CDR3 has 18 amino acids. Losses at the gene ends were 1 base for V and 4 bases for J; bases not matched to a gene: 7.